A single TCR beta chain is shown here with its context. The target antigen is unknown. It was approximately 10 milliliters of peripheral blood that were drawn from each donor. Isolation recovered at least 6.5 million PBMCs from every sample. Trimming left V 5 bases short and J 10 bases short, with 21 bases between. The CDR3 is 14 residues long. Germline V gives CDR1 DFQATT, CDR2 SNEGSKA (reference sequence). This sample was taken from a study of blood T cells in healthy people across ages. Alongside a J-beta primer mix, a sample-barcoded 5' primer served in a second PCR lasting roughly 7 to 11 cycles. TCRdb passed the 5' RACE reads through MiXCR, listing each CDR3 protein once. Among around 500,000 distinct CDR3 sequences listed, over 25% were seen once. General study results and limits: The CMV status of each donor remained undetermined, and this could have confounded shifts in expanded clonotypes.

These data also featured in a second study, about T cells of mothers and their children. That report adds: Unrelated mother-child pairs always had slightly, but never significantly, lower normalized overlap than related pairs.

The sequenced sample was blood. This chain connects TRBV20-1 to TRBJ2-1; no clear D gene. This receptor was identified in a boy between 2 and 15 years old in good health. The chain's CDR3 is CSAPLRRSLREQFF. The CDR3 region has the DNA TGCAGTGCTCCTCTTAGACGTTCCCTGAGGGAGCAGTTCTTC.